This TCR beta chain was identified during a study of Graves' ophthalmopathy and Graves' hyperthyroidism. The CDR3 is made up of 15 amino acids. To note about this clonotype: One end of the junction does not line up with germline, which may come from a read error.

Amplification targeted the TCR beta CDR3 regions, with RNA transcripts as the source material. In the first round, RT-PCR was carried out with HTBI primers, and a multiplex PCR formed the second round. MiXCR, run by TCRdb on the multiplex PCR reads, gives a single entry per CDR3 protein. Here the sample spans about 640,000 distinct CDR3 sequences, about two fifths being singletons. This receptor was taken from an adult man with Graves' ophthalmopathy. The source material was peripheral blood. This rearrangement joins TRBV12-3 or TRBV12-4 to TRBJ1-1; TRBD1 matches 8 bases. CDR3 in DNA: TGTGCCAGCGGTTTCCGGACAGGGCCCTGCCCTGAAGCTTTCTTT. It yields the protein CASGFRTGPCPEAFF.